The next 15 T cell receptor beta chains were all read from a single sample in a study of T cell repertoires in aging, cancer and after chemotherapy (dated by TCRdb to the late 2010s). Sequencer: Illumina MiSeq. Using a mixed TRB-A/B primer pool, multiplex touch-down PCR amplified rearranged TRB sequences covering the V, D and J segments. In TCRdb, the public reads were trimmed at Q25 with fastp and aligned with MiXCR, with productive beta chains retained. Records with the same CDR3 protein are collapsed into one entry carrying the most frequent genes and DNA. This sample comprises roughly 2,300 distinct CDR3 sequences, around 24% of them detected only once. The ten most abundant clones make up 30% to 40% of the sample. Instead of sorted cells or RNA, genomic DNA extracted from peripheral blood served as the source for amplifying TCR beta rearrangements. Sample: blood. These receptors originate from a human donor with a solid tumor.

This clonotype showed up just a few times. The chain carries TRBV4-1 and TRBJ1-4; D remains unclear. Germline CDR1 reads MGHRA; CDR2 reads YSYEKL. This CDR3 comprises 13 residues. Trimming removed 0 bases at V and 8 bases at J, with 7 bases between. In DNA form, the CDR3 reads TGCGCCAGCAGCCAAGATGCGTTAGAAAAACTGTTTTTT. Translated, it gives CASSQDALEKLFF.

The chain is built from TRBV12-3 or TRBV12-4 and TRBJ1-2; 7 bases align to TRBD1. Losses at the gene ends were 4 bases for V and 5 bases for J; bases not matched to a gene: 13. The CDR3 sequence is 16 residues long. The CDR3 bases are TGTGCCAGCAGTTCATGGGGGGGGGGACAGCCGTATGGCTACACCTTC. Residues: CASSSWGGGQPYGYTF.

About this clonotype: This may come from a read error, since a much larger clone is one base off. V and J are TRBV20-1 and TRBJ1-6, with 8 bases matching TRBD1. The germline CDR1 and CDR2 sequences are DFQATT and SNEGSKA (reference sequence). The CDR3 extends over 13 amino acids. V lost 6 bases, J lost 15 bases, and 13 bases stayed unmatched. This CDR3 is CSAMGQDGEYLHF. The CDR3 DNA reads as TGCAGTGCCATGGGACAGGATGGGGAATACCTCCACTTT.

By share of the sample, this clonotype is medium-sized. The chain recombines TRBV4-3 with TRBJ2-1; D is perhaps TRBD1 or TRBD2 (5 bases each). The CDR3 has 16 residues. Germline V gene lookup returns CDR1 LGHNA and CDR2 YSLEER. Deletions cut 0 bases from V and 6 bases from J, with 15 bases between. The CDR3 region is CASSQDGDPARNEQFF. The CDR3, as DNA: TGCGCCAGCAGCCAAGACGGGGACCCGGCCCGCAATGAGCAGTTCTTC.

The chain employs TRBV20-1 and TRBJ2-2; TRBD2 aligns across 12 bases. The CDR3 is 14 amino acids. Germline lookup yields CDR1 DFQATT and CDR2 SNEGSKA (reference sequence). Trimming removed 6 bases from V and 7 bases from J; junction bases left unmatched: 6. The CDR3 loop is CSARLAGEVGELFF. CDR3 DNA: TGCAGTGCGCGACTAGCGGGGGAGGTCGGGGAGCTGTTTTTT.

The chain employs TRBV7-2 and TRBJ1-6; TRBD1 is a possible D gene (6 bases). Trimming stripped 1 base from V and 9 bases from J, with 16 bases between. Looked up from germline, CDR1 is SGHTA and CDR2 is FQGNSA. The CDR3 has 16 amino acids. The CDR3 nucleotides are TGTGCCAGCAGCTTAGGGGGGCCCCGGGCAGCTTCACCCCTCCACTTT. It encodes CASSLGGPRAASPLHF. The complete variable domain, with remaining parts taken from reference TRBV7-2 and TRBJ1-6, reads GAGVSQSPSNKVTEKGKDVELRCDPISGHTALYWYRQSLGQGLEFLIYFQGNSAPDKSGLPSDRFSAERTGGSVSTLTIQRTQQEDSAVYLCASSLGGPRAASPLHFGNGTRLTVT.

The CDR3 protein is CSARWDRRAFF. In DNA form, the CDR3 reads TGCAGTGCTAGATGGGACAGAAGGGCTTTCTTT. V and J are TRBV20-1 and TRBJ1-1; 7 bases line up with TRBD1. Germline CDR1 DFQATT, CDR2 SNEGSKA (reference sequence). V was clipped by 2 bases and J by 11 bases; unmatched bases: 5. The CDR3 runs to 11 residues.

This clonotype occurred a few times. The gene calls are TRBV11-2 and TRBJ2-3; D is unresolved. The germline V gene encodes CDR1 SGHAT and CDR2 FQNNGV. Trimming cost V 5 bases and J 6 bases, with 9 bases left between them. This CDR3 spans 12 amino acids. The CDR3 loop is CASSDQLDTQYF. The CDR3 DNA follows: TGTGCCAGCAGCGACCAACTGGATACGCAGTATTTT.

This clonotype was observed a few times. V usage is TRBV5-1 and J usage is TRBJ2-1, with 9 bases lining up with TRBD1. Trimming cost V 4 bases and J 9 bases; bases outside gene matches: 11. CDR3 length: 15 residues. Germline V lookup: CDR1 SGHRS, CDR2 YFSETQ. CDR3 DNA: TGCGCCAGCAGCCTTGCCGGGACAGGGAATACTGAGCAGTTCTTC. This encodes CASSLAGTGNTEQFF.

By sample share, this clonotype is medium-sized. This rearrangement joins TRBV19 to TRBJ2-2, with TRBD2 matching over 8 bases. The length of the CDR3 is 16 residues. V shed 6 bases and J 2 bases; nucleotides not matched to a gene: 8. Looked up from germline, CDR1 is LNHDA and CDR2 is SQIVND (reference sequence). CDR3 sequence (DNA): TGTGCCAGTAGGGGCCCAGCGGGGGCCAACACCGGGGAGCTGTTTTTT. It codes for CASRGPAGANTGELFF. The full variable domain, completed using reference TRBV19 and TRBJ2-2, is DGGITQSPKYLFRKEGQNVTLSCEQNLNHDAMYWYRQDPGQGLRLIYYSQIVNDFQKGDIAEGYSVSREKKESFPLTVTSAQKNPTAFYLCASRGPAGANTGELFFGEGSRLTVL.

In its sample, this clonotype ranks as medium-sized. This chain's CDR3 is CASSATGTSSYEQYF. CDR3 in DNA: TGTGCCAGCAGCGCTACCGGGACAAGCTCCTACGAGCAGTACTTC. This chain joins TRBV13 and TRBJ2-7; D perhaps matches TRBD1 (6 bases). V lost 5 bases, J lost 0 bases, and 14 bases lay in between. CDR1 is PRHDT and CDR2 is FYEKMQ in the germline V gene (reference sequence). The CDR3 runs to 15 residues.

Judged by abundance, this clonotype is large. The chain joins TRBV29-1 to TRBJ1-2, with 7 bases aligning to TRBD1. V lost 7 bases and J lost 0; bases outside the gene matches: 5. The length of the CDR3 is 13 residues. Germline V gene data show CDR1 as SQVTM and CDR2 as ANQGSEA. The CDR3 nucleotides are TGCAGCGGTAGGGACAGTACTAACTATGGCTACACCTTC. This codes for CSGRDSTNYGYTF.

The gene calls are TRBV12-3 or TRBV12-4 and TRBJ1-1; 9 bases align to TRBD1. This CDR3 is built from 15 residues. V trimming: 5 bases; J trimming: 1 base; junction bases outside the gene matches: 5. The CDR3 protein is CASSRPGQGNTEAFF. The CDR3, as DNA: TGTGCCAGCAGTCGACCGGGACAGGGGAACACTGAAGCTTTCTTT.

This chain links TRBV12-3 or TRBV12-4 with TRBJ2-3, with D tentatively TRBD1 or TRBD2 (5 bases each). The CDR3 totals 13 residues. V was trimmed by 11 bases and J by 3 bases, leaving 15 bases between them. The CDR3 reads CASTRGRTDTQYF. CDR3 coding DNA: TGTGCCTCAACGAGGGGCCGAACAGATACGCAGTATTTT.

Of note for this clonotype: A read error may explain this, as a much larger clone is one base away. The V and J genes are TRBV6-6 and TRBJ2-2; D possibly corresponds to TRBD2 (5 bases). V gave up 0 bases and J gave up 6 bases, with 20 bases separating them. The CDR3 consists of 18 residues. Germline CDR1 reads MNHNY; CDR2 reads SVGAGI (reference sequence). The CDR3 protein is CASSYSPGIGPLPGELFF. The DNA for the CDR3 is TGTGCCAGCAGTTACTCGCCCGGGATAGGGCCCTTGCCCGGGGAGCTGTTTTTT.